The 11 T cell receptor beta chains reported below all come from one sample, sequenced in a study of T cells expressing NK-cell markers. Reanalyzing the 5' RACE reads, TCRdb keeps one entry per CDR3 protein, without DNA. In total, the table holds around 550,000 distinct CDR3 sequences. The sequenced material came from blood T cells: a sorted CD56 or NKG2C T cell subset, CD4+ or CD8+ T cells, or bulk PBMC T cells (not recorded which). The receptors here all came from a man in his late teens or twenties in good health.

The chain couples TRBV20-1 to TRBJ2-1; TCRdb lists TRBD1, though no DNA is available to test this call. The CDR3 consists of 16 residues. Germline CDR1 and CDR2: DFQATT and SNEGSKA (reference sequence). This CDR3 reads CSARDLRTGGRYEQFF.

This chain joins TRBV5-5 and TRBJ2-4. CDR3 length: 15 amino acids. Germline V CDR1 and CDR2: SGHKS, YYEKEE (reference sequence). The CDR3 reads CASSLGVTAKNIQYF.

The genes are TRBV5-1 and TRBJ2-1; TCRdb gives TRBD1 as the D gene, but with no DNA this cannot be confirmed. The CDR3 length is 15 residues. Germline CDR1 reads SGHRS; CDR2 reads YFSETQ. The CDR3 sequence: CASSLGQGSGYEQFF.

The genes are TRBV12-3 or TRBV12-4 and TRBJ2-2; TCRdb's assignment of TRBD2 cannot be checked, as there is no DNA. CDR3 length equals 16 residues. Here the CDR3 reads CASKGLAGTNTGELFF.

The chain is built from TRBV24-1 and TRBJ2-2; absent DNA, TCRdb's TRBD2 call cannot be checked. CDR1 and CDR2 from the germline V gene are KGHDR and SFDVKD. The CDR3 has 13 residues. The CDR3 sequence is CATAGGGTGELFF.

The rearrangement links TRBV20-1 to TRBJ2-5; TCRdb selects TRBD2, and the lack of DNA leaves this call unchecked. CDR1 DFQATT and CDR2 SNEGSKA come from the germline V gene (reference sequence). This CDR3 is 17 amino acids long. CDR3 sequence reads: CSAVPTSGRRGGETQYF.

The chain has TRBV5-1 and TRBJ1-1; the TCRdb call, TRBD1, lacks DNA for checking. Per the germline V gene, CDR1 is SGHRS and CDR2 is YFSETQ. This CDR3 is built from 16 residues. CDR3 region: CASSLALGAGTAEAFF.

The chain carries TRBV24-1 and TRBJ2-1; with no DNA, the TCRdb D assignment of TRBD1 cannot be verified. The CDR3 is 11 amino acids. Germline-derived CDR1 and CDR2 are KGHDR and SFDVKD. CDR3 region: CATSGDRGQFF.

The chain employs TRBV15 and TRBJ2-1; TCRdb outputs TRBD1, but without DNA this stays unchecked. This CDR3 comprises 21 residues. Looked up from germline, CDR1 is LNHNV and CDR2 is YYDKDF (reference sequence). The CDR3 region is CATSRDAGTGDFQRIYNEQFF.

CDR3 protein: CVPRGSRYGANVLTF. V and J are TRBV7-9 and TRBJ2-6; TCRdb outputs TRBD1, but without DNA this stays unchecked. The CDR3 is 15 amino acids. The V gene's germline CDR1 is SEHNR and CDR2 FQNEAQ (reference sequence).

The V call is TRBV3-1, the J call TRBJ2-5; TCRdb indicates TRBD2, and absent DNA this call remains unverified. The germline gives CDR1 LGHDT, CDR2 YNNKEL (reference sequence). The CDR3 is 15 residues long. The CDR3 reads CASSQTTSGQETQYF.